This T cell receptor beta chain derives from a study of identical twins listed by TCRdb under 2016. Context from the whole study: The study deep-sequenced TCR alpha and beta repertoires from monozygotic twins, unrelated adults of various ages and cord blood to test whether fetal clonotypes persist. Replicate twin experiments were performed at different times using different library preparation protocols to rule out contamination. Study-wide conclusions, independent of this receptor: Invariant T cells such as MAIT and iNKT could partly confound zero-insertion analyses, although diverse VJ usage argued against such confounding for most clonotypes. Recombination models systematically underestimated out-of-frame TCR alpha sharing in monozygotic twins but agreed with sharing between unrelated individuals. Out-of-frame TCR alpha sequences shared between twins showed an excess of low generation-probability sequences compared with coincidental sharing between unrelated individuals. Because the same donors could not be followed over many years, the conclusions depended on cross-sectional statistical analysis. A weaker excess of twin sharing was found in beta out-of-frame sequences because the signal-to-noise ratio was lowered by fewer shared sequences. Abundant cord blood beta clonotypes had fewer insertions, young adult naive repertoires showed a similar but weaker trend, and memory repertoires showed no such trend.

The library relied on 5' RACE. TCRdb lists the instrument as Illumina HiSeq 2000. A universal primer binding site was introduced by template switching, and a unique molecular identifier was present in the final cDNA, enabling accurate counting of TCR cDNA molecules. Specific primers in the conserved constant-segment region were used to synthesize first-strand cDNA for the TCR alpha and beta chains. Each cDNA library was double barcoded, with a SMART-Mk sample barcode plus Illumina barcodes, to control for contamination. TruSeq adapter sequences along with Illumina sample barcodes were introduced in two successive PCR steps. TCR alpha and beta cDNA libraries were sequenced on the Illumina HiSeq platform with custom primers. The paper's data handling went like this. MiGEC was used to process raw reads and extract unique molecular identifiers, and MiXCR was used to find CDR3 positions. Recombination models were inferred per individual with the repgenHMM and IGoR tools using an EM algorithm. The tcR package in R was used for shared clonotype analysis, with sharing normalized by the product of cloneset sizes. Out-of-frame nonproductive sequences were analyzed to study raw recombination free of thymic and clonal selection effects. TCRdb applied fastp at Q25 and MiXCR to the public reads, then kept only in-frame beta chains. Here each entry gathers all rows of one CDR3 protein and keeps the most common genes and DNA. It is TCRdb's table, rather than the study itself, that gives the V and J calls and clone size. This sample comprises roughly 750,000 distinct CDR3 sequences, 21% of them detected only once. Approximately 4.5% of the sample is held by the ten biggest clonotypes.

Only healthy Caucasian donors were included. The twin cohort comprised three pairs of female monozygotic twins, all aged roughly 18 to 29 years. Peripheral blood mononuclear cells were the source from which RNA for the TCR libraries was isolated. There are a few counts of this clonotype. The target of this receptor is not known. The input lacks base qualities; no much larger clone sits a single base away. The germline V gene yields MNHNS for CDR1 and SASEGT for CDR2. V gives up 5 bases and J gives up 3 bases, and the segment between their germline ends measures 19 bases. Reading from cysteine to phenylalanine, the CDR3 counts 16 amino acids. Only CDR3 DNA is held: 48 bases, read in frame from base 1. The sample was also linked to a second study, of T cells expressing NK-cell markers. The second paper further reports: In sorted CD3+CD56+NKG2C+, CD3+CD56+NKG2C- and CD3+CD56-NKG2C+ T-cell subsets from about eight donors, TCR beta-chain repertoires were profiled. Among the eight sequenced donors, only one was HCMV-seronegative, while the other seven were HCMV-seropositive. To restrict sorting to alphabetaTCR-expressing T cells, an anti-gammadeltaTCR antibody was added in several experiments. For roughly 6 donors, the dominant CD3+CD56+NKG2C+ clonotypes were among the top 10 CD8+ clonotypes and accounted for about 1.0-7.5% of CD8+ T cells. Those dominant clonotypes were again the most abundant among CD3+CD56-NKG2C+ cells in a few donors, at about 28.3-65%. Whether the expanded NKG2C-expressing T cell clones were specific for HCMV antigens was left unclear. The eight sequenced donors were randomly selected healthy volunteers, three men and five women. A commercial ELISA kit detecting HCMV-specific IgG in serum was used to determine HCMV serostatus. For about 6 donors, bulk peripheral blood T-cell repertoires were additionally sequenced from unsorted PBMC. MIGEC handled demultiplexing of the reads and grouping by UMI, while MiTCR was used to assemble and quantify clonotypes. To exclude erroneous sequences, any TCR cDNA sequence not supported by at least two reads was discarded. The tcR package was used for downstream repertoire analysis, and clonotypes were matched between fractions using CDR3 nucleotide sequence together with V segment. VDJmatch was used to annotate antigen specificity against VDJdb, with one amino acid substitution in CDR3 permitted.

Recombination joined TRBV6-1 with TRBJ1-1; the D gene is perhaps TRBD1, on 5 matching bases. The sequenced material came from PBMCs. This sequence originates from a woman aged 18 to 35 in good health. For the CDR3, the sequence is CASSPGGGGFYTEAFF. The base sequence is TGTGCCAGCAGTCCGGGCGGGGGGGGGTTTTACACTGAAGCTTTCTTT.